The 3 T cell receptor beta chains in this list originate from one sample, sequenced in a study of T cells in Graves' hyperthyroidism and ophthalmopathy. RNA transcripts yielded amplified TCR beta CDR3 regions. HTBI primers were employed in a first-round RT-PCR of the TCR CDR3. TCRdb reprocessed the multiplex PCR reads with MiXCR, giving one entry per CDR3 protein. The data show hundreds of thousands of distinct CDR3 sequences, about 45% seen once. The sample was peripheral blood or thyroid tissue (not recorded which). These receptors all stem from an adult man with Graves' disease, either hyperthyroidism or ophthalmopathy (not recorded which).

V and J are TRBV25-1 and TRBJ2-7; possibly TRBD2 for D (6 bases). Germline V gene sequence: CDR1 MGHDK, CDR2 SYGVNS. V dropped 6 bases and J dropped 3 bases, with 12 bases sitting between them. CDR3 length: 13 residues. In DNA form, the CDR3 reads TGTGCCAGCAGCGGGGACTCCCTCTACGAGCAGTACTTC. Amino acids: CASSGDSLYEQYF.

In DNA, the CDR3 is TGTGCCAGCAGTGACCCCAGGGTTAACACTGAAGCTTTCTTT. Its translation: CASSDPRVNTEAFF. The chain couples TRBV6-4 to TRBJ1-1; a weak D match, TRBD1 (5 bases). The V gene lost 2 bases and the J gene lost 2 bases, with 9 bases spanning the gap. The CDR3 is made up of 14 amino acids. Germline V CDR1 and CDR2: MRHNA, SNTAGT.

The sample holds many counts of this clonotype. This chain joins TRBV7-9 and TRBJ1-1; D possibly corresponds to TRBD1 (6 bases). This CDR3 is built from 12 residues. Germline assignment: CDR1 SEHNR and CDR2 FQNEAQ (reference sequence). The germline V and J ends were trimmed by 5 bases and 8 bases, with 12 bases remaining between them. CDR3 DNA sequence: TGTGCCAGCAGCCCCGGGACACACGAAGCTTTCTTT. This sequence encodes CASSPGTHEAFF.